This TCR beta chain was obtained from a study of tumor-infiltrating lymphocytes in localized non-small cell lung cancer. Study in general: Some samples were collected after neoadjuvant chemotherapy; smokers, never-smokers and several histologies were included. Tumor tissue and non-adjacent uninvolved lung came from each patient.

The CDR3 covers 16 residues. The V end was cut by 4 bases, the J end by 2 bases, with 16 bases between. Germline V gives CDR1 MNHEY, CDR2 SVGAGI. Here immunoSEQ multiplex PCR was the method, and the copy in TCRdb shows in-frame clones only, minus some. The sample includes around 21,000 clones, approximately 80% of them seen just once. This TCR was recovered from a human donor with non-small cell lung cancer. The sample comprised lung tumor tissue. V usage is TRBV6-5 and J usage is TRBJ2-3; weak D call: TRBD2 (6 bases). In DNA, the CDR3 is TGTGCCAGCAGTTCCCTGCCCGGGACTTACACAGATACGCAGTATTTT. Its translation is CASSSLPGTYTDTQYF.